The 21 T cell receptor beta chains given below trace back to one sample, sequenced in a study of blood T cell repertoires in COVID-19. The method was immunoSEQ multiplex PCR; TCRdb's version includes in-frame clones alone and lacks a portion of them. This table holds 130,000 to 150,000 clones, over 80% found once. The sample comprised PBMCs or T cells enriched from blood (not recorded which). The origin of the receptors is a woman in her forties or fifties who had been exposed to COVID-19.

The J gene is TRBJ1-5, the V gene TRBV19; 7 bases are a match to TRBD1. Germline lookup yields CDR1 LNHDA and CDR2 SQIVND (reference sequence). This CDR3 spans 15 amino acids. The J segment lost 6 bases and the V segment lost 3 bases, leaving 8 bases of the junction unmatched. The CDR3 DNA reads as TGTGCCAGTAGTATCGCTACAGGGGTGGCTCAGCCCCAGCATTTT. It is translated as CASSIATGVAQPQHF.

The genes are TRBV14 and TRBJ1-6; 8 bases are a match to TRBD1. The germline gives CDR1 SGHDN, CDR2 FVKESK. The CDR3 totals 15 residues. V trimming: 0 bases; J trimming: 7 bases; junction bases outside the gene matches: 2. In DNA, the CDR3 is TGTGCCAGCAGCCAAGATACAGGGGGAAATTCACCCCTCCACTTT. Amino acids: CASSQDTGGNSPLHF.

The chain couples TRBV19 to TRBJ1-3; 7 bases map to TRBD1. Germline CDR1 LNHDA, CDR2 SQIVND (reference sequence). This CDR3 contains 13 residues. V was pared by 5 bases and J by 7 bases, with 5 bases of the junction left unmatched. CDR3 amino acids: CASSPGTVNTIYF. The CDR3 DNA sequence: TGTGCCAGTAGTCCAGGGACAGTTAACACCATATATTTT.

This clone was seen a few times. The CDR3 DNA follows: TGTGCCAGCAGCGCCGGGACAGGCCATAATGAAAAACTGTTTTTT. This encodes CASSAGTGHNEKLFF. The rearrangement joins TRBV5-8 to TRBJ1-4; 8 bases match TRBD1. Trimming at V came to 4 bases and at J to 4 bases, leaving 6 bases not matched to a gene. CDR1 and CDR2 from the germline V gene are SGHTS and YDEGEE. CDR3 size: 15 residues.

V usage is TRBV18 and J usage is TRBJ2-5; 9 bases agree with TRBD1. The CDR3 loop spans 16 amino acids. The V gene's germline CDR1 is KGHSH and CDR2 LQKENI. The V segment lost 3 bases and the J segment 2 bases; nucleotides outside the gene matches: 7. CDR3 bases: TGTGCCAGCTCACCCCTGGGACAGGGAGAACAAGAGACCCAGTACTTC. This translates into CASSPLGQGEQETQYF.

This sequence joins TRBV5-1 and TRBJ2-1; the D is unclear. The germline gives CDR1 SGHRS, CDR2 YFSETQ. With 4 bases removed from V and 6 bases from J, the gap between germline ends came to 8 bases. The CDR3 contains 12 residues. CDR3 region: CASSRDGNEQFF. The CDR3 DNA reads TGCGCCAGCAGCCGCGATGGCAATGAGCAGTTCTTC.

V and J are TRBV19 and TRBJ2-7; 9 bases are a match to TRBD2. The CDR3 consists of 15 residues. V trimming: 4 bases; J trimming: 2 bases; junction bases outside the gene matches: 6. Germline-derived CDR1 and CDR2 are LNHDA and SQIVND (reference sequence). Written as DNA, the CDR3 is TGTGCCAGTAGTAGACGTAGCGGGAGTGCCTACGAGCAGTACTTC. Its translation: CASSRRSGSAYEQYF.

As regards this clone: In the same sample, other DNA sequences code for this CDR3. The V gene is TRBV6-4, the J gene TRBJ2-1; 15 nucleotides agree with TRBD2. CDR1 and CDR2 (germline): MRHNA, SNTAGT. V shed 3 bases, J shed 7 bases, and the junction held 1 base outside the gene matches. The CDR3 loop spans 15 amino acids. CDR3 amino acids: CASSEGTSGGNEQFF. In DNA, the CDR3 is TGTGCCAGCAGTGAGGGGACTAGCGGGGGGAATGAGCAGTTCTTC.

This clone was picked up a small number of times. This chain links TRBV5-1 with TRBJ2-7, with 10 bases matching TRBD1. Trimming at V came to 0 bases and at J to 2 bases, leaving 5 bases not matched to a gene. This CDR3 has 16 amino acids. Germline CDR1 SGHRS, CDR2 YFSETQ. Here the CDR3 reads CASSLAAGTGAYEQYF. In nucleotides, the CDR3 is TGCGCCAGCAGCTTGGCGGCCGGGACAGGGGCCTACGAGCAGTACTTC.

This clone was seen only once. This chain uses TRBV30 with TRBJ2-5; 12 bases align to TRBD1. Germline trimming cut 2 bases from V and 5 bases from J; bases unmatched to any gene: 12. CDR3 length equals 17 residues. Germline CDR1 is GTSNPN and CDR2 is SVGIG (reference sequence). CDR3 nucleotides: TGTGCCTGGAGTCAATGGGGGACAGGGGGCCTCGGGGAGACCCAGTACTTC. It yields the protein CAWSQWGTGGLGETQYF.

This chain joins TRBV4-1 and TRBJ2-7; D is perhaps TRBD2 (5 bases). Germline V gene lookup returns CDR1 MGHRA and CDR2 YSYEKL. The CDR3 length is 15 residues. V was trimmed by 0 bases and J by 0 bases, leaving 9 bases between them. The CDR3 sequence is CASSQESGSSYEQYF. The CDR3 DNA sequence: TGCGCCAGCAGCCAAGAGAGTGGGAGCTCCTACGAGCAGTACTTC.

The gene calls are TRBV11-2 and TRBJ2-3, with a weak D call TRBD2 (6 bases). The CDR3 has 14 amino acids. Between the trimmed V and J ends, which lost 2 bases and 2 bases, there was a span of 8 bases. Germline CDR1 is SGHAT and CDR2 is FQNNGV. The CDR3 region is CASSLRGTTDTQYF. The CDR3 DNA is TGTGCCAGCAGCTTACGGGGGACCACAGATACGCAGTATTTT.

The chain combines TRBV9 with TRBJ1-2, with 7 bases identical to TRBD1. The CDR3 extends over 15 amino acids. CDR1 and CDR2 (germline): SGDLS, YYNGEE. J lost 3 bases, V lost 4 bases, and 9 bases had no gene match. The DNA for the CDR3 is TGTGCCAGCAGCCCCTCGGGACAGCTATACTATGGCTACACCTTC. Its protein is CASSPSGQLYYGYTF.

V is TRBV27 and J is TRBJ2-1; possibly TRBD2 for D (6 bases). V lost 7 bases to trimming and J lost 0 bases, with 13 bases between them. Germline values: CDR1 MNHEY, CDR2 SMNVEV (reference sequence). This CDR3 is 15 amino acids long. As DNA, the CDR3 is TGTGCCAGCATGGACGCGGGGAGCTCCTACAATGAGCAGTTCTTC. It specifies CASMDAGSSYNEQFF.

The genes are TRBV10-3 and TRBJ1-6; 8 bases fit TRBD1. The CDR3 consists of 15 residues. V was pared by 6 bases and J by 5 bases, with 6 bases of the junction left unmatched. Germline values: CDR1 ENHRY, CDR2 SYGVKD. The CDR3 bases are TGTGCCATCAGGCGAGACAGGGGAGATAATTCACCCCTCCACTTT. Its translation is CAIRRDRGDNSPLHF.

The chain couples TRBV18 to TRBJ1-1; maybe TRBD1 (6 bases). Trimming shortened V by 6 bases and J by 5 bases, and 16 bases separated the two germline ends. The V gene's germline CDR1 is KGHSH and CDR2 LQKENI. The CDR3 runs 14 residues. The CDR3 DNA is TGTGCCAGCTCTATACAGGGTGGGGGAACTGAAGCTTTCTTT. It is translated as CASSIQGGGTEAFF.

This clone was seen only once. The chain uses TRBV18 and TRBJ2-2; D not resolved. The CDR3 is 15 amino acids. The V end lost 6 bases, the J end lost 2 bases, and 13 bases lay between the germline ends. Germline assignment: CDR1 KGHSH and CDR2 LQKENI. CDR3 in DNA: TGTGCCAGCTCGCCGACGGGTATCAACACCGGGGAGCTGTTTTTT. This translates into CASSPTGINTGELFF.

The chain recombines TRBV11-2 with TRBJ1-4; no definite D call. The CDR3 contains 15 residues. With 4 bases removed from V and 5 bases from J, the gap between germline ends came to 14 bases. Per the germline V gene, CDR1 is SGHAT and CDR2 is FQNNGV. The CDR3 DNA is TGTGCCAGCAGCTATGTTGAAGCCAAGAATGAAAAACTGTTTTTT. Translated, it gives CASSYVEAKNEKLFF.

The genes are TRBV2 and TRBJ2-7; TRBD1 agrees at 9 bases. The CDR3 has 14 amino acids. The V segment lost 5 bases and the J segment 5 bases; nucleotides outside the gene matches: 7. Germline lookup yields CDR1 SNHLY and CDR2 FYNNEI. CDR3 sequence reads: CASSPGQGWHEQYF. The CDR3 coding sequence is TGTGCCAGCAGTCCGGGACAGGGATGGCACGAGCAGTACTTC.

The chain carries TRBV7-2 and TRBJ2-1; TRBD2 agrees at 8 bases. The J segment lost 4 bases and the V segment lost 2 bases, leaving 4 bases of the junction unmatched. The CDR3 has 15 amino acids. Germline CDR1 SGHTA, CDR2 FQGNSA. CDR3 residues: CASSLSRGGYNEQFF. CDR3 nucleotides: TGTGCCAGCAGCTTATCCCGGGGGGGTTACAATGAGCAGTTCTTC. Looking up the rest from reference TRBV7-2 and TRBJ2-1 gives the full variable domain: GAGVSQSPSNKVTEKGKDVELRCDPISGHTALYWYRQSLGQGLEFLIYFQGNSAPDKSGLPSDRFSAERTGGSVSTLTIQRTQQEDSAVYLCASSLSRGGYNEQFFGPGTRLTVL.

This chain uses TRBV4-3 with TRBJ2-2; 8 bases match TRBD1. The CDR3 runs to 17 residues. Per the germline V gene, CDR1 is LGHNA and CDR2 is YSLEER. Losses at the gene ends were 0 bases for V and 6 bases for J; bases not matched to a gene: 9. The CDR3 region has the DNA TGCGCCAGCAGCCAAGAGATTCTCAGGGGGCGCCCCGGGGAGCTGTTTTTT. Protein: CASSQEILRGRPGELFF.